What follows describes a single T cell receptor (beta chain). The data were obtained in a study of sequential checkpoint blockade in melanoma. Regarding treatment: randomized to nivolumab then ipilimumab (arm A) or the reverse (arm B). The CDR3 contains 15 residues. CDR1 is SNHLY, CDR2 FYNNEI, per germline. Trimming cost V 10 bases and J 1 base, with 17 bases left between them. The protocol was immunoSEQ multiplex PCR, while the TCRdb copy is restricted to in-frame clones and leaves out a portion. The sample has 15,000 to 20,000 clones; 56% are singletons. This receptor was identified in a human donor with melanoma. Sequenced here: CD8+ T cells sorted from blood (inferred from file names), sampled from a patient given nivolumab and ipilimumab in sequence. The V and J genes are TRBV2 and TRBJ2-1; D possibly corresponds to TRBD1 (6 bases). CDR3 in amino acids: CATEDTGLSYNEQFF. The CDR3 DNA is TGTGCCACGGAAGATACAGGGTTGTCCTACAATGAGCAGTTCTTC.